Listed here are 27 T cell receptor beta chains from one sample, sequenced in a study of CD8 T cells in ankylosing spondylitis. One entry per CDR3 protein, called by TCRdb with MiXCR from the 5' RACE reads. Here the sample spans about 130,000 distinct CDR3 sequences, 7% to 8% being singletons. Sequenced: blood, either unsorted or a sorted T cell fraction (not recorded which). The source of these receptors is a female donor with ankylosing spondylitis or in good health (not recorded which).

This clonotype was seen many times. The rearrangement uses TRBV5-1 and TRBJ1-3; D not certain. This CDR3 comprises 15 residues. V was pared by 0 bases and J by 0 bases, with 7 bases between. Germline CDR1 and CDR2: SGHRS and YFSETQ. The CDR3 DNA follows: TGCGCCAGCAGCTTGGGGTCGAGCTCTGGAAACACCATATATTTT. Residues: CASSLGSSSGNTIYF.

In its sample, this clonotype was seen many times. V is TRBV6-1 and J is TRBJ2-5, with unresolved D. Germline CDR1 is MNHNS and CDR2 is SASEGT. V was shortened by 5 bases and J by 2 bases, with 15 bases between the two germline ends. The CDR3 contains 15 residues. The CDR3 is CASSKNQLEQETQYF. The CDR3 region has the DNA TGTGCCAGCAGTAAGAATCAACTGGAACAAGAGACCCAGTACTTC.

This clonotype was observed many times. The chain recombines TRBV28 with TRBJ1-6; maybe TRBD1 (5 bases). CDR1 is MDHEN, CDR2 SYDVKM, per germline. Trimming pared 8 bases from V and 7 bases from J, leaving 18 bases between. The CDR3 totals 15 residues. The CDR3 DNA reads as TGTGCCAGCGCCCTTATGGGGGAAGCGAATTCACCCCTCCACTTT. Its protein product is CASALMGEANSPLHF.

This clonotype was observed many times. CDR3 coding DNA: TGTGCCAGCAGCTTGGGACTAGCGGTCTACAATGAGCAGTTCTTC. Its protein product is CASSLGLAVYNEQFF. The rearrangement joins TRBV7-3 to TRBJ2-1, with 11 positions matching TRBD2. Germline assignment: CDR1 SGHTA and CDR2 FQGTGA. CDR3 length: 15 residues. J lost 3 bases, V lost 3 bases, and 1 base had no gene match. The entire variable domain, with the rest obtained from reference TRBV7-3 and TRBJ2-1, is as follows: GAGVSQTPSNKVTEKGKYVELRCDPISGHTALYWYRQSLGQGPEFLIYFQGTGAADDSGLPNDRFFAVRPEGSVSTLKIQRTERGDSAVYLCASSLGLAVYNEQFFGPGTRLTVL.

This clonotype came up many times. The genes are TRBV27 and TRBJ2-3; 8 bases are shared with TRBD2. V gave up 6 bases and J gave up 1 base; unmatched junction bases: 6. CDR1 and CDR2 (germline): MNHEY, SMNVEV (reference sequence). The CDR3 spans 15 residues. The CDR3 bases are TGTGCCAGCAGGCCCCGGGAGGGTGGCACAGATACGCAGTATTTT. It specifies CASRPREGGTDTQYF.

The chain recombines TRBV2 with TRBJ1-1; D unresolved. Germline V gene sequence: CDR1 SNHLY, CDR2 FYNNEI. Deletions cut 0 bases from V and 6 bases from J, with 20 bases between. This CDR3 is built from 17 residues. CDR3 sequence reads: CASSEAGSIGEKAEAFF. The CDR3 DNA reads TGTGCCAGCAGTGAAGCGGGGAGCATCGGAGAGAAGGCTGAAGCTTTCTTT. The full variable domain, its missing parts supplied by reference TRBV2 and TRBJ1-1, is EPEVTQTPSHQVTQMGQEVILRCVPISNHLYFYWYRQILGQKVEFLVSFYNNEISEKSEIFDDQFSVERPDGSNFTLKIRSTKLEDSAMYFCASSEAGSIGEKAEAFFGQGTRLTVV.

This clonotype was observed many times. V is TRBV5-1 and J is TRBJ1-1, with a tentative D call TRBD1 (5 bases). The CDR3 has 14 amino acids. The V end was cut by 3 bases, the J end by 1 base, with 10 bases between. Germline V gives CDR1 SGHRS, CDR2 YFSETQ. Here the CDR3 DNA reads TGCGCCAGCAGCTCAGGTACAGGGAACACTGAAGCTTTCTTT. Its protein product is CASSSGTGNTEAFF.

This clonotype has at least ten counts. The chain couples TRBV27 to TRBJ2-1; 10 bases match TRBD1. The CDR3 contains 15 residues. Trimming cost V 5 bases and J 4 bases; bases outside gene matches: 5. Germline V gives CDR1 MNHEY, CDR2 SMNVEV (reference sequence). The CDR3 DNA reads TGTGCCAGCAGTGCCGGGACAGGGGCTTACAATGAGCAGTTCTTC. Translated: CASSAGTGAYNEQFF.

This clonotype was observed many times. The CDR3, as DNA: TGTGCCAGCAGCCCAACGGGGACTAGCACAGATACGCAGTATTTT. Protein sequence: CASSPTGTSTDTQYF. The chain is built from TRBV3-1 and TRBJ2-3; a weak D match, TRBD2 (6 bases). Trimming pared 4 bases from V and 0 bases from J, leaving 11 bases between. This CDR3 comprises 15 residues. Germline V gene sequence: CDR1 LGHDT, CDR2 YNNKEL (reference sequence).

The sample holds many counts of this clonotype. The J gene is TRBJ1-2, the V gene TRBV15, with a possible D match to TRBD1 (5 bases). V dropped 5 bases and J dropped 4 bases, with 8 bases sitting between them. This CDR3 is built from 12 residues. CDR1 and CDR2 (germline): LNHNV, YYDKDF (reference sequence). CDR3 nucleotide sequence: TGTGCCACCAGCTTTGGGGGCTATGGCTACACCTTC. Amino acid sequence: CATSFGGYGYTF.

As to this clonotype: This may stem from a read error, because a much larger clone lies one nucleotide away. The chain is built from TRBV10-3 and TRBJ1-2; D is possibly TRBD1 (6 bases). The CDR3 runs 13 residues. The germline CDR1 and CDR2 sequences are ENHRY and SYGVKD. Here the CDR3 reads CAISEQGNYGFTF. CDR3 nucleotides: TGTGCCATCAGTGAGCAGGGGAACTATGGCTTCACCTTC.

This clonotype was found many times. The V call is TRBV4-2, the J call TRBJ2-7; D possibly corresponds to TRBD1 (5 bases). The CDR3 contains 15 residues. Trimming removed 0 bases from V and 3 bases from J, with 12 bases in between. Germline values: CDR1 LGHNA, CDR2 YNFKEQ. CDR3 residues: CASSQEGPRVYEQYF. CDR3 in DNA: TGTGCCAGCAGCCAAGAAGGTCCCAGGGTCTACGAGCAGTACTTC.

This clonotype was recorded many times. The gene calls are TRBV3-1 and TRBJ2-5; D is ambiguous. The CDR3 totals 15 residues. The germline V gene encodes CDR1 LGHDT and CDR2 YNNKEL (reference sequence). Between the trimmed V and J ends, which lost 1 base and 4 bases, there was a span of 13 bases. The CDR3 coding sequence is TGTGCCAGCAGCCAAGCCAATAGCTGGTCAGAGACCCAGTACTTC. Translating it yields CASSQANSWSETQYF.

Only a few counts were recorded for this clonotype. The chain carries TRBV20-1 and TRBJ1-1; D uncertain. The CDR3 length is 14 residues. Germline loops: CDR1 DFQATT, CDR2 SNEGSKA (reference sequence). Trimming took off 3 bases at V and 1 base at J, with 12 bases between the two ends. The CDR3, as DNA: TGCAGTGCTAGGAGAGGTGTCGGGAACACTGAAGCTTTCTTT. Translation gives CSARRGVGNTEAFF.

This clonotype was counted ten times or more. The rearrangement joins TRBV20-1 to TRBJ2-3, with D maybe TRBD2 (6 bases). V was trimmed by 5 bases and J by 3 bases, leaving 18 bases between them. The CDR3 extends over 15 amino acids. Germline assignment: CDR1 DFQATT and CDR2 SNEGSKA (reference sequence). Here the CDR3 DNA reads TGCAGTGCTCTCACTGGCGGGGCGGGAACAGATACGCAGTATTTT. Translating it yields CSALTGGAGTDTQYF.

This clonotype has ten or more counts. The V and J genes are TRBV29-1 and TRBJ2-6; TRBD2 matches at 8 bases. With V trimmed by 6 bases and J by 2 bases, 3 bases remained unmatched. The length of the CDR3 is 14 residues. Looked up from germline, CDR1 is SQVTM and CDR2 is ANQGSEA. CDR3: CSVGGETGANVLTF. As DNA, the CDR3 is TGCAGCGTCGGGGGGGAGACTGGGGCCAACGTCCTGACTTTC.

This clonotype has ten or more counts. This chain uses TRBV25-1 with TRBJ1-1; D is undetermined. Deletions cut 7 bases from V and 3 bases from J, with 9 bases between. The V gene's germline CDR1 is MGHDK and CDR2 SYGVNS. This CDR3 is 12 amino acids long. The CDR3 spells CASKAFHTEAFF. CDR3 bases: TGTGCCAGCAAGGCTTTCCACACTGAAGCTTTCTTT.

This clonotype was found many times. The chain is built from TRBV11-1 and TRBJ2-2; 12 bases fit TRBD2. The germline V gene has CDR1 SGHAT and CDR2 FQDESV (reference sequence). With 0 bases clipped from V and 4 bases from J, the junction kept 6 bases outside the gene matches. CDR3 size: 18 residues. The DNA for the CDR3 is TGTGCCAGCAGCTTAGCCGGACTAGCGGGGACAACCACCGGGGAGCTGTTTTTT. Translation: CASSLAGLAGTTTGELFF.

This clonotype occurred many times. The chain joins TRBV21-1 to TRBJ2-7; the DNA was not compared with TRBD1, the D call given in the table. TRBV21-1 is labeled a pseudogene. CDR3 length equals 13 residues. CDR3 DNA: TGTGCCAGCAGCACGGACAGGGGCTACGAGCAGTACTTC. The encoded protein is CASSTDRGYEQYF.

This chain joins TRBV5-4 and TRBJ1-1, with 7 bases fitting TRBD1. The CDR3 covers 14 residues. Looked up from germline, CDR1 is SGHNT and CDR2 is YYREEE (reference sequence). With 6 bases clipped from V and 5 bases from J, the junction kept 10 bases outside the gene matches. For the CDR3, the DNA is TGTGCCAGCACCTTTGGGCAGGGGGGAACTGAAGCTTTCTTT. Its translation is CASTFGQGGTEAFF.

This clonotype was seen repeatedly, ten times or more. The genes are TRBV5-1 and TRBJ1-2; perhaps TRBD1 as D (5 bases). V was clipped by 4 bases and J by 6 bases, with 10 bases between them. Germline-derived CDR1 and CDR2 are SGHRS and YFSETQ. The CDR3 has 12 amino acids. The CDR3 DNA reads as TGCGCCAGCAGCGCCCCGGGGGATGGCTACACCTTC. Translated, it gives CASSAPGDGYTF.

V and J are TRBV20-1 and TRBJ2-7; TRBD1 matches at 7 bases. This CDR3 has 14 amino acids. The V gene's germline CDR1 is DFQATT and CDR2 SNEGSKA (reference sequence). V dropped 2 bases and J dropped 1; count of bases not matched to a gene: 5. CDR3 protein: CSARPLQGSYEQYF. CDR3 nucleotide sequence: TGCAGTGCTAGACCTCTACAGGGGTCCTACGAGCAGTACTTC.

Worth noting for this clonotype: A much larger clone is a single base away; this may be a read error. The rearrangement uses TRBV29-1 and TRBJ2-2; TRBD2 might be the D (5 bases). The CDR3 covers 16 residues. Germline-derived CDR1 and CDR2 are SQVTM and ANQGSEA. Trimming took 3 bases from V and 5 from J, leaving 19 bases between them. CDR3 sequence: CSVDLTGRGLTGELFF. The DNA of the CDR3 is TGCAGCGTTGACCTAACGGGGAGAGGGTTGACCGGGGAGCTGTTTTTT.

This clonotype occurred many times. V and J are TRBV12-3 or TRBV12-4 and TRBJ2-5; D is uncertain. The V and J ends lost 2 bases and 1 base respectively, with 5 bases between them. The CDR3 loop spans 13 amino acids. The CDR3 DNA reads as TGTGCCAGCAGTTTAAGATCCCAAGAGACCCAGTACTTC. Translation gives CASSLRSQETQYF.

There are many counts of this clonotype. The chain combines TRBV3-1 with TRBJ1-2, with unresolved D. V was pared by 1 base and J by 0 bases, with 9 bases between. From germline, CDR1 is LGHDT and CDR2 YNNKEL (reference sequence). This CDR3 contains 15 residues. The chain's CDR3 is CASSQAGGTNYGYTF. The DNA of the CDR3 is TGTGCCAGCAGCCAAGCGGGCGGAACTAACTATGGCTACACCTTC.

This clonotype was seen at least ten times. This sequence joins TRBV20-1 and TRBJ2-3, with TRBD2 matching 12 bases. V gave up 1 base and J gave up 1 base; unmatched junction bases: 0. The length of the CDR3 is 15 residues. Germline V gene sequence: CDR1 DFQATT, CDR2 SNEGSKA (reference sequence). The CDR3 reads CSARGLAGGTDTQYF. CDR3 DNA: TGCAGTGCTAGAGGACTAGCGGGGGGCACAGATACGCAGTATTTT.

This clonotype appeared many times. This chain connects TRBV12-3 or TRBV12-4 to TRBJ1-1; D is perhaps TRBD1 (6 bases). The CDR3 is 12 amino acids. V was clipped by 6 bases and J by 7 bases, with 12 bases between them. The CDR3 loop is CASSLQGIEAFF. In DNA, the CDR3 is TGTGCCAGCAGCCTTCAGGGGATTGAAGCTTTCTTT.